This T cell receptor beta chain comes out of a study of T cell responses to AZD1222 COVID-19 vaccine. TCRdb's table, derived via immunoSEQ multiplex PCR, lists solely in-frame clones and lacks some. The repertoire includes 95,000 to 150,000 clones, 87% of them detected once, and approximately 2.6% sits in the top ten. Comment on this clone: What it binds is not known.

Overall study results and limits: The study found Spike-specific TCR breadth and depth rose after two AZD1222 doses.

The CDR3 contains 17 residues. Germline V CDR1 and CDR2: SGHKS, YYEKEE (reference sequence). Between the trimmed V and J ends, which lost 1 base and 3 bases, there was a span of 16 bases. Sample: peripheral blood, taken 28 days after the second AZD1222 dose. The rearrangement uses TRBV5-5 and TRBJ2-2; D might be TRBD2 (6 bases). This receptor was identified in an adult who received the AZD1222 COVID-19 vaccine. The CDR3 coding sequence is TGTGCCAGCAGCTTGTCTCGACTAGACTTATACACCGGGGAGCTGTTTTTT. Amino acids: CASSLSRLDLYTGELFF. Full variable domain (remainder filled in from reference TRBV5-5 and TRBJ2-2): DAGVTQSPTHLIKTRGQQVTLRCSPISGHKSVSWYQQVLGQGPQFIFQYYEKEERGRGNFPDRFSARQFPNYSSELNVNALLLGDSALYLCASSLSRLDLYTGELFFGEGSRLTVL.